Below, 27 T cell receptor beta chains from the same sample are listed, as sequenced in a study of shared clonotypes between healthy human individuals. Measured with immunoSEQ multiplex PCR; TCRdb has only the in-frame clones, and not every one. This sample yields a few million clones, of which 90% to 95% are seen a single time; over 0.12% belongs to the top ten. Sequenced: naive CD4+ T cells sorted from blood. Subset in this sample: CD45RA+ positively selected. These receptors all come from a young man in good health.

The table lists this clone with a count of one. The rearrangement links TRBV20-1 to TRBJ2-4; tentatively, D is TRBD1 (5 bases). CDR3 length: 11 amino acids. CDR1 and CDR2 from the germline V gene are DFQATT and SNEGSKA (reference sequence). Trimming took off 8 bases at V and 5 bases at J, with 10 bases between the two ends. The CDR3 is CSSLGENIQYF. The CDR3 DNA reads as TGCAGTTCCTTAGGGGAAAACATTCAGTACTTC.

The V gene is TRBV5-5, the J gene TRBJ1-5, with D perhaps matching TRBD1 (5 bases). Germline V lookup: CDR1 SGHKS, CDR2 YYEKEE (reference sequence). This CDR3 spans 15 amino acids. Trimming removed 0 bases from V and 4 bases from J, with 11 bases in between. CDR3 in DNA: TGTGCCAGCAGCTTGGAAACCGACAGAAATCAGCCCCAGCATTTT. The encoded protein is CASSLETDRNQPQHF.

On this clone itself: The sample contains more than one DNA sequence encoding this CDR3. The genes are TRBV15 and TRBJ2-7; 8 bases fit TRBD1. CDR3 length: 14 amino acids. CDR1 LNHNV and CDR2 YYDKDF come from the germline V gene (reference sequence). V trimming: 1 base; J trimming: 3 bases; junction bases outside the gene matches: 2. The CDR3 coding sequence is TGTGCCACCAGCAGAGGAGGACAGGGCTACGAGCAGTACTTC. Translation gives CATSRGGQGYEQYF.

This chain uses TRBV28 with TRBJ1-2; possible D gene TRBD1, 5 bases. Germline CDR1 reads MDHEN; CDR2 reads SYDVKM. The V gene lost 5 bases and the J gene lost 4 bases, with 17 bases spanning the gap. CDR3 length: 15 residues. The CDR3 DNA follows: TGTGCCAGCAGTCCGTCGGGACCGGGAGGCTATGGCTACACCTTC. Its protein product is CASSPSGPGGYGYTF.

The chain uses TRBV5-4 and TRBJ1-5, with D possibly matching TRBD1 (5 bases). Trimming pared 2 bases from V and 4 bases from J, leaving 10 bases between. The CDR3 loop spans 14 amino acids. The germline CDR1 and CDR2 sequences are SGHNT and YYREEE (reference sequence). In nucleotides, the CDR3 is TGTGCCAGCAGCTTACCGGGACCAAATCAGCCCCAGCATTTT. As protein: CASSLPGPNQPQHF.

On this clone: Other DNA sequences within the sample encode an identical CDR3. The chain uses TRBV5-1 and TRBJ2-5, with D unclear. CDR3 length: 14 amino acids. Germline V gene lookup returns CDR1 SGHRS and CDR2 YFSETQ. Trimming took off 0 bases at V and 2 bases at J, with 8 bases between the two ends. Written as DNA, the CDR3 is TGCGCCAGCAGCTTGGTTACGGGTCAAGAGACCCAGTACTTC. This codes for CASSLVTGQETQYF. The full variable domain, with the rest looked up from reference TRBV5-1 and TRBJ2-5, is KAGVTQTPRYLIKTRGQQVTLSCSPISGHRSVSWYQQTPGQGLQFLFEYFSETQRNKGNFPGRFSGRQFSNSRSEMNVSTLELGDSALYLCASSLVTGQETQYFGPGTRLLVL.

J is TRBJ2-7 and V is TRBV7-2, with TRBD1 matching over 9 bases. This CDR3 spans 15 amino acids. Germline CDR1 reads SGHTA; CDR2 reads FQGNSA. Trimming took 2 bases from V and 9 from J; bases not matched to a gene: 11. DNA of the CDR3: TGTGCCAGCAGCTTAAGACAGGGGGATCCTATGGGGCAGTACTTC. Amino acids: CASSLRQGDPMGQYF.

The J gene is TRBJ1-1, the V gene TRBV6-1; TRBD1 might be the D (6 bases). The CDR3 extends over 14 amino acids. Trimming shortened V by 6 bases and J by 1 base, and 12 bases separated the two germline ends. CDR1 and CDR2 from the germline V gene are MNHNS and SASEGT. CDR3 sequence: CASRGGSANTEAFF. The CDR3 coding sequence is TGTGCCAGCAGAGGGGGTTCAGCGAACACTGAAGCTTTCTTT.

The chain employs TRBV6-1 and TRBJ2-5; tentative D call: TRBD2 (6 bases). Germline V gene lookup returns CDR1 MNHNS and CDR2 SASEGT. The CDR3 runs 17 residues. The ends were cut back, 1 base at V and 6 bases at J, with 21 bases in the middle. CDR3 DNA sequence: TGTGCCAGCAGTGAAGGGTATGCCGGGAGCTCTTTGAAGACCCAGTACTTC. Translating gives CASSEGYAGSSLKTQYF.

The chain employs TRBV5-1 and TRBJ1-6; 7 nucleotides agree with TRBD1. V lost 3 bases and J lost 8; bases outside the gene matches: 8. Germline lookup yields CDR1 SGHRS and CDR2 YFSETQ. The CDR3 loop spans 15 amino acids. In DNA form, the CDR3 reads TGCGCCAGCAGCTCGACAGGGAACGGGGATTCACCCCTCCACTTT. Translated: CASSSTGNGDSPLHF.

V is TRBV18 and J is TRBJ2-7; 7 nucleotides line up with TRBD1. Germline V gives CDR1 KGHSH, CDR2 LQKENI. This CDR3 spans 15 amino acids. J was trimmed by 1 base and V by 3 bases; bases with no gene match: 6. CDR3 region: CASSPTGDTSYEQYF. In DNA, the CDR3 is TGTGCCAGCTCACCCACAGGGGATACGTCCTACGAGCAGTACTTC. The full variable domain, completed using reference TRBV18 and TRBJ2-7, is NAGVMQNPRHLVRRRGQEARLRCSPMKGHSHVYWYRQLPEEGLKFMVYLQKENIIDESGMPKERFSAEFPKEGPSILRIQQVVRGDSAAYFCASSPTGDTSYEQYFGPGTRLTVT.

Details on this clone: The identical CDR3 is also encoded by other nucleotide sequences in the sample. The V and J genes are TRBV11-2 and TRBJ2-3, with 15 nucleotides matching TRBD2. Germline assignment: CDR1 SGHAT and CDR2 FQNNGV. The CDR3 is made up of 16 amino acids. The trim removed 3 bases at V and 3 bases at J, leaving 1 base unmatched. CDR3 sequence: CASSLGLAGGTDTQYF. The CDR3 nucleotides read TGTGCCAGCAGCTTGGGACTAGCGGGGGGAACAGATACGCAGTATTTT.

Details on this clone: With a much larger clone just one base away, this may be a read error. In the same sample, other DNA sequences code for this CDR3. The chain couples TRBV30 to TRBJ1-1; D might be TRBD1 (5 bases). There are 13 residues in the CDR3. Germline values: CDR1 GTSNPN, CDR2 SVGIG (reference sequence). V was cut by 0 bases and J by 2 bases, with 7 bases left in between. The CDR3 reads CAWSVQENTEAFF. Here the CDR3 DNA reads TGTGCCTGGAGTGTACAGGAAAACACTGAAGCTTTCTTT.

This chain joins TRBV5-1 and TRBJ1-5; D is unresolved. V lost 0 bases, J lost 1 base, and 8 bases lay in between. Germline V CDR1 and CDR2: SGHRS, YFSETQ. This CDR3 has 15 amino acids. CDR3 sequence: CASSLAGSSNQPQHF. The DNA of the CDR3 is TGCGCCAGCAGCTTGGCCGGCAGCAGCAATCAGCCCCAGCATTTT.

This rearrangement joins TRBV10-1 to TRBJ2-7; 11 bases are a match to TRBD2. Trimming removed 8 bases from V and 4 bases from J; junction bases left unmatched: 13. Per germline, CDR1 WNHNN and CDR2 SYGVQD (reference sequence). This CDR3 is built from 16 residues. In DNA form, the CDR3 reads TGCGCCAGCCCAAAAGGGGCTAGCGGGAGGTTATACGAGCAGTACTTC. Amino acid sequence: CASPKGASGRLYEQYF.

The chain employs TRBV28 and TRBJ2-5, with D possibly matching TRBD2 (7 bases). Germline V gives CDR1 MDHEN, CDR2 SYDVKM. This CDR3 spans 15 amino acids. Trimming took 6 bases from V and 3 from J, leaving 17 bases between them. The CDR3 is CASSPGTGGKETQYF. In DNA, the CDR3 is TGTGCCAGCAGCCCGGGTACGGGGGGCAAAGAGACCCAGTACTTC.

The CDR3 bases are TGCGCCAGCAGTCACAGGGACAGGTTGGGAACAGATACGCAGTATTTT. It encodes CASSHRDRLGTDTQYF. The V and J genes are TRBV23-1 and TRBJ2-3, with 8 bases lining up with TRBD1. TRBV23-1 is filed as an ORF, its function uncertain. The ends lost 3 bases at V and 3 bases at J; junction bases unmatched: 8. This CDR3 contains 16 residues.

The chain employs TRBV28 and TRBJ1-5; no firm D call. The CDR3 spans 14 residues. V lost 8 bases and J lost 2, with 13 bases in between. Germline V gene data show CDR1 as MDHEN and CDR2 as SYDVKM. In DNA, the CDR3 is TGTGCCAGCGGAGCACCCCGGGGCAATCAGCCCCAGCATTTT. Its translation is CASGAPRGNQPQHF.

The chain carries TRBV6-1 and TRBJ1-3; D is perhaps TRBD1 (6 bases). The germline V and J ends were trimmed by 6 bases and 0 bases, with 9 bases remaining between them. This CDR3 comprises 14 residues. Germline CDR1 is MNHNS and CDR2 is SASEGT. CDR3 amino acids: CASRRDTSGNTIYF. DNA for the CDR3: TGTGCCAGCAGGAGGGACACCTCTGGAAACACCATATATTTT.

This chain connects TRBV7-2 to TRBJ2-7, with 8 bases lining up with TRBD2. V gave up 5 bases and J gave up 4 bases; unmatched junction bases: 10. Germline values: CDR1 SGHTA, CDR2 FQGNSA. This CDR3 region has 15 residues. CDR3 sequence reads: CASSPEAGGFYEQYF. CDR3 nucleotide sequence: TGTGCCAGCAGCCCGGAGGCGGGAGGATTTTACGAGCAGTACTTC.

The V call is TRBV27, the J call TRBJ2-5, with TRBD2 matching 9 bases. V lost 3 bases, J lost 3 bases, and 8 bases stayed unmatched. CDR3 length equals 16 residues. Germline CDR1 MNHEY, CDR2 SMNVEV (reference sequence). In DNA, the CDR3 is TGTGCCAGCAGTTTTTTTGCGGGAGGGCAGAAAGAGACCCAGTACTTC. This codes for CASSFFAGGQKETQYF.

The CDR3 coding sequence is TGTGCCAGCAGCAGGGACAGGGAGAGGGCCTACGAGCAGTACTTC. Protein sequence: CASSRDRERAYEQYF. The J gene is TRBJ2-5, the V gene TRBV11-1; TRBD1 matches 9 bases. The J call may be incorrect, as the DNA end agrees better with TRBJ2-7. The germline V gene has CDR1 SGHAT and CDR2 FQDESV (reference sequence). There are 15 residues in the CDR3.

Points on this clone: The sample holds other DNA sequences that translate to the same CDR3. This chain joins TRBV6-5 and TRBJ1-2, with D perhaps TRBD1 (5 bases). The CDR3 spans 14 residues. The V and J ends lost 0 bases and 4 bases respectively, with 9 bases between them. CDR1 is MNHEY, CDR2 SVGAGI, per germline. The DNA of the CDR3 is TGTGCCAGCAGTTACTCGGGGGGGATCTATGGCTACACCTTC. Protein sequence: CASSYSGGIYGYTF.

This clone was found once. The chain has TRBV4-1 and TRBJ1-1, with 10 nucleotides matching TRBD1. Germline CDR1 MGHRA, CDR2 YSYEKL. The CDR3 runs 15 residues. After removal of 2 bases from V and 9 bases from J, the junction contained 9 bases not matched to a gene. The CDR3 bases are TGCGCCAGCAGCCAAAACAGACAGGGGGCGCAGCAAGCTTTCTTT. Translation: CASSQNRQGAQQAFF.

The V call is TRBV5-1, the J call TRBJ2-1; D might be TRBD1 (5 bases). The CDR3 is 15 amino acids. Germline CDR1 and CDR2: SGHRS and YFSETQ. V was trimmed by 0 bases and J by 8 bases, leaving 15 bases between them. CDR3 sequence (DNA): TGCGCCAGCAGCTTGGCCTCAAGGGGTCCGGATGAGCAGTTCTTC. Translation: CASSLASRGPDEQFF.

The J gene is TRBJ1-5, the V gene TRBV6-6; TRBD1 aligns across 7 bases. There are 15 residues in the CDR3. Trimming cost V 6 bases and J 2 bases; bases outside gene matches: 7. Germline CDR1 reads MNHNY; CDR2 reads SVGAGI (reference sequence). The CDR3 reads CASRSQGEGNQPQHF. In DNA form, the CDR3 reads TGTGCCAGCAGGAGTCAGGGGGAGGGCAATCAGCCCCAGCATTTT.

The V call is TRBV9, the J call TRBJ2-5; 7 nucleotides agree with TRBD2. The CDR3 consists of 14 residues. V was clipped by 5 bases and J by 4 bases; unmatched bases: 8. Germline loops: CDR1 SGDLS, CDR2 YYNGEE. The CDR3 is CASSHQTGGETQYF. The DNA of the CDR3 is TGTGCCAGCAGTCACCAAACGGGGGGAGAGACCCAGTACTTC.